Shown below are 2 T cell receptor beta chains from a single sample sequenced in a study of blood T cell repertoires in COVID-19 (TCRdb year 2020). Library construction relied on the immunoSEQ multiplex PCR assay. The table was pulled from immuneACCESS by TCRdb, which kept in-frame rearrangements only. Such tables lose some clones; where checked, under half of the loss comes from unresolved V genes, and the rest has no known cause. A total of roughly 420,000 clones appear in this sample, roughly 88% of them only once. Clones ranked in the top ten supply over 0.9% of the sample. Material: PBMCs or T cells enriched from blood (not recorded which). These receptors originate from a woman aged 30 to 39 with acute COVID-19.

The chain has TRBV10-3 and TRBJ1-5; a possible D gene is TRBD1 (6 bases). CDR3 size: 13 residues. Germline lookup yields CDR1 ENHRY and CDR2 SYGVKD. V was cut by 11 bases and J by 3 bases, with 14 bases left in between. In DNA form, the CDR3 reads TGTGCCGCTACAAGGGACATCAATCAGCCCCAGCATTTT. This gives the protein CAATRDINQPQHF.

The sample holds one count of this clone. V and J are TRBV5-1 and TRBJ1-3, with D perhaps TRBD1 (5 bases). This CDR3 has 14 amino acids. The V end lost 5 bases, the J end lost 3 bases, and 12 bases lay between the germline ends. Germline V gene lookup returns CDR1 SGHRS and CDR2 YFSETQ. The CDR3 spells CASSLGLSGNTIYF. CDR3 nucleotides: TGCGCCAGCAGTCTGGGGCTCAGTGGAAACACCATATATTTT.